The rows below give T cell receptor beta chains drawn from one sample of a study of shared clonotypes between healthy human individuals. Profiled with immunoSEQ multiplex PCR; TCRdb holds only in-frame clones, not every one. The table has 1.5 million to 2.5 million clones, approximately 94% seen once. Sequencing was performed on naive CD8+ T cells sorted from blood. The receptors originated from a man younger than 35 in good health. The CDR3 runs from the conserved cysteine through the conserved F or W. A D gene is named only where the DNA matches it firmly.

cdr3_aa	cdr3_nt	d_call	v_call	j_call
CASSIGTSEHF	TGTGCCAGTAGTATTGGCACCTCCGAGCATTTT	NA	TRBV19	TRBJ1-5
CASSLGLAGPGEQFF	TGTGCCAGCAGCTTGGGACTAGCGGGGCCGGGTGAGCAGTTCTTC	TRBD2	TRBV13	TRBJ2-1
CASSLMGQGTTGELFF	TGTGCCAGCAGCTTAATGGGACAGGGGACCACCGGGGAGCTGTTTTTT	TRBD1	TRBV7-3	TRBJ2-2
CSVETGSSYEQYF	TGCAGCGTTGAAACAGGGAGCTCCTACGAGCAGTACTTC	NA	TRBV29-1	TRBJ2-7
CASSVGSGSRNNEQFF	TGTGCCAGCAGCGTAGGTTCGGGGAGTCGAAACAATGAGCAGTTCTTC	NA	TRBV9	TRBJ2-1
CASSFGETETQYF	TGTGCCAGCAGCTTTGGGGAAACAGAGACCCAGTACTTC	NA	TRBV11-1	TRBJ2-5
CASSLAPYYEQYF	TGCGCCAGCAGCTTGGCCCCCTACTACGAGCAGTACTTC	NA	TRBV5-1	TRBJ2-7
CASSSPIGGTEAFF	TGTGCCAGCAGCTCCCCGATAGGGGGGACTGAAGCTTTCTTT	NA	TRBV5-8	TRBJ1-1
CASSVDRQGDTGELFF	TGTGCCAGCAGCGTAGATAGACAGGGGGACACCGGGGAGCTGTTTTTT	TRBD1	TRBV9	TRBJ2-2
CASSPTTADLEEQYF	TGTGCCAGCTCACCCACGACAGCAGACTTAGAGGAGCAGTACTTC	NA	TRBV18	TRBJ2-7
CASSQVGTSGVWDTQYF	TGCGCCAGCAGCCAAGTAGGGACTAGCGGGGTATGGGATACGCAGTATTTT	TRBD2	TRBV4-1	TRBJ2-3